This T cell receptor (beta chain) was identified during a study of blood T cell repertoires in COVID-19. In the study overall: COVID-19 samples, acute and convalescent, were from the United States, Italy and Spain. The analysed material was cDNA or gDNA that came from T cells, B-cell-depleted T cells, or PBMCs.

In the original processing: For nucleated cells, counts were estimated from reference gene primer amplification. TCRdb's table, derived via immunoSEQ multiplex PCR, lists solely in-frame clones and lacks some. For V, J and clone size, that table is used; D and trimming come from the DNA. The sample has 200,000 to 250,000 clones; 82% are singletons. The germline V gene encodes CDR1 DFQATT and CDR2 SNEGSKA (reference sequence). Germline trimming cut 3 bases from V and 9 bases from J; bases unmatched to any gene: 17. This CDR3 comprises 18 residues. Sequencing used PBMCs or T cells enriched from blood (not recorded which). The rearrangement uses TRBV20-1 and TRBJ2-7; 16 positions agree with TRBD2. The receptor was isolated from a woman aged 55-69 years who had recovered from COVID-19. For the CDR3, the DNA is TGCAGTGCTAGTTCGGGCCCGGGACTAGCGGGGGGGGACGGTCGGCAGTACTTC. It codes for CSASSGPGLAGGDGRQYF.